This T cell receptor (beta chain) was captured in a study of early T cells in non-severe SARS-CoV-2 infection. Study information: The input, bulk RNA from unsorted whole blood, was sequenced, and chains were unpaired.

The sample holds a few counts of this clonotype. No antigen is known for it. Each cDNA molecule carried a unique molecular identifier. TCRdb reprocessed the 5' RACE reads via MiXCR and lists one record per CDR3 protein. The profile shows about 44,000 distinct CDR3 sequences, approximately 6.1% of them singletons. Regarding the study as a whole: Sequences matched to VDJdb favored anti-spike CD8 responses, while private and CD4 specificities were missed.

The TCR sequence derives from an adult who was a healthcare worker with PCR-confirmed SARS-CoV-2 infection or an uninfected control (not recorded which). The source material was whole blood, sampled at baseline.

The CDR3 DNA sequence: TGCAGTGCCCGGGGGGGCCTCAGCTCCTACGAGCAGTACTTC. Translated: CSARGGLSSYEQYF. V usage is TRBV20-1 and J usage is TRBJ2-7; 8 bases are a match to TRBD2. The CDR3 has 14 amino acids. V shed 6 bases, J shed 0 bases, and the junction held 7 bases outside the gene matches. In germline, CDR1 is DFQATT, CDR2 SNEGSKA (reference sequence).